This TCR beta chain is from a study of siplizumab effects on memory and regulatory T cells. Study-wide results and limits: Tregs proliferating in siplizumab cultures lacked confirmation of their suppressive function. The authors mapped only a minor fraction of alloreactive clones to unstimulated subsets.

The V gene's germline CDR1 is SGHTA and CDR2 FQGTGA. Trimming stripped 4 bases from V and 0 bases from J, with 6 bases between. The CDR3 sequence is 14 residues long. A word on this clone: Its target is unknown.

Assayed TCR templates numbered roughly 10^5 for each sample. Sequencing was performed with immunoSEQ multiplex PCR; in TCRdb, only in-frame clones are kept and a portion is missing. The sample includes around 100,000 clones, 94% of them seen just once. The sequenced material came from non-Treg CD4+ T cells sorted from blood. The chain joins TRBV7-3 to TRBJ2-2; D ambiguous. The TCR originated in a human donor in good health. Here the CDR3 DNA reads TGTGCCAGCAGCTCCCAACCGAACACCGGGGAGCTGTTTTTT. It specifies CASSSQPNTGELFF. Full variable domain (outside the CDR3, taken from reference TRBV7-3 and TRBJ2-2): GAGVSQTPSNKVTEKGKYVELRCDPISGHTALYWYRQSLGQGPEFLIYFQGTGAADDSGLPNDRFFAVRPEGSVSTLKIQRTERGDSAVYLCASSSQPNTGELFFGEGSRLTVL.